The T cell receptor (beta chain) described here comes from a study of regulatory T cells in long-lasting Graves disease. The time point here: newly diagnosed GD, antithyroid drugs for less than 3 months. After RNA was extracted from PBMCs, the TCR library was made from it. Blood from the periphery, around 10 milliliters in all, was drawn into EDTA tubes. Note on this clonotype: Antigen unknown.

Trimming pared 0 bases from V and 2 bases from J, leaving 15 bases between. Germline V CDR1 and CDR2: SGHRS, YFSETQ. CDR3 size: 16 residues. Study-level results: Sample size was small, which may have lowered accuracy.

The TCR beta library used iRepertoire HTBI primers with Arm-PCR amplification of CDR3. MiXCR, applied by TCRdb to the multiplex PCR reads, yields one record per CDR3 protein. The sample holds 350,000 to 450,000 distinct CDR3 sequences, 15% seen once. This sample was also put to use in a study of T cells in Graves' hyperthyroidism and ophthalmopathy. That source reports: The HTBI primer set served for first-round RT-PCR of the TCR CDR3.

The sequenced sample was peripheral blood mononuclear cells (PBMCs), obtained at new diagnosis, from a patient treated with antithyroid drugs. The chain has TRBV5-1 and TRBJ2-7, with D perhaps TRBD1 (5 bases). This TCR came from a woman between 40 and 55 years old with Graves disease. DNA of the CDR3: TGCGCCAGCAGCTTGGGAGTCGTAGGGGAACCCTACGAGCAGTACTTC. Its protein product is CASSLGVVGEPYEQYF.